The 6 T cell receptor beta chains below come from one sample, sequenced in a study of T cells after posttransplantation cyclophosphamide (dated by TCRdb to between 2015 and 2016). The library was prepared using the immunoSEQ multiplex PCR assay. Not all clones reach the TCRdb copy of this immuneACCESS table, which keeps in-frame sequences only. Checked studies attribute under half of the gap to unresolved V genes and leave the rest unexplained. Counted in this sample were about 42,000 clones; 80% to 95% of them appeared once. Roughly 2.5% of the sample is taken by the ten largest. The treatment or condition tag for this specimen amounts to: high-dose cyclophosphamide on days +3 and +4 as single-agent GVHD prophylaxis. PTCy patients received busulfan and fludarabine conditioning, a related or unrelated marrow graft, and cyclophosphamide on days +3 and +4. Sequencing used PBMCs, obtained roughly 59 days after allogeneic stem cell transplant with posttransplant cyclophosphamide. The receptors come from a male patient over 55 who received an allogeneic stem cell transplant from a related donor and was CMV-positive. After a transplant, the donor of the graft may account for some T cells.

J is TRBJ1-1 and V is TRBV27, with D perhaps matching TRBD1 (5 bases). Germline CDR1 MNHEY, CDR2 SMNVEV (reference sequence). V was pared by 3 bases and J by 1 base, with 9 bases between. The CDR3 runs 14 residues. The CDR3 nucleotides are TGTGCCAGCAGTTTCGGACACCCGAACACTGAAGCTTTCTTT. It codes for CASSFGHPNTEAFF.

The chain carries TRBV6-1 and TRBJ1-2; no definite D call. The CDR3 extends over 16 amino acids. Trimming cost V 2 bases and J 3 bases, with 16 bases left between them. From germline, CDR1 is MNHNS and CDR2 SASEGT. The DNA of the CDR3 is TGTGCCAGCAGTGAATGGCGGTCAGCCGGCGACTATGGCTACACCTTC. This codes for CASSEWRSAGDYGYTF.

J is TRBJ1-1 and V is TRBV6-1; 8 bases fit TRBD1. CDR1 MNHNS and CDR2 SASEGT come from the germline V gene. The V and J ends lost 6 bases and 11 bases, in that order; junction bases with no gene match: 5. This CDR3 spans 11 amino acids. CDR3 residues: CASRGQGMAFF. The CDR3, as DNA: TGTGCCAGCAGAGGACAGGGCATGGCTTTCTTT.

This rearrangement joins TRBV27 to TRBJ1-6; D is undetermined. CDR1 MNHEY and CDR2 SMNVEV come from the germline V gene (reference sequence). CDR3 length: 17 amino acids. Trimming took 2 bases from V and 1 from J, leaving 12 bases between them. The chain's CDR3 is CASSLGRKRSYNSPLHF. DNA for the CDR3: TGTGCCAGCAGTTTAGGGAGAAAACGATCCTATAATTCACCCCTCCACTTT.

The chain has TRBV19 and TRBJ2-3, with D uncertain. V was pared by 6 bases and J by 0 bases, with 10 bases between. This CDR3 is built from 14 residues. Per germline, CDR1 LNHDA and CDR2 SQIVND (reference sequence). This CDR3 reads CASSDLTSTDTQYF. The CDR3 coding sequence is TGTGCCAGTAGCGACTTAACTAGCACAGATACGCAGTATTTT. Full variable domain (remainder filled in from reference TRBV19 and TRBJ2-3): DGGITQSPKYLFRKEGQNVTLSCEQNLNHDAMYWYRQDPGQGLRLIYYSQIVNDFQKGDIAEGYSVSREKKESFPLTVTSAQKNPTAFYLCASSDLTSTDTQYFGPGTRLTVL.

J is TRBJ2-7 and V is TRBV4-1, with 11 bases that match TRBD1. Unmatched junction bases numbered 10, after V lost 0 bases and J lost 3 bases. The CDR3 is 18 residues long. The V gene's germline CDR1 is MGHRA and CDR2 YSYEKL. CDR3 sequence: CASSQEIPGQGDNYEQYF. DNA for the CDR3: TGCGCCAGCAGCCAAGAGATCCCGGGACAGGGGGATAACTACGAGCAGTACTTC.